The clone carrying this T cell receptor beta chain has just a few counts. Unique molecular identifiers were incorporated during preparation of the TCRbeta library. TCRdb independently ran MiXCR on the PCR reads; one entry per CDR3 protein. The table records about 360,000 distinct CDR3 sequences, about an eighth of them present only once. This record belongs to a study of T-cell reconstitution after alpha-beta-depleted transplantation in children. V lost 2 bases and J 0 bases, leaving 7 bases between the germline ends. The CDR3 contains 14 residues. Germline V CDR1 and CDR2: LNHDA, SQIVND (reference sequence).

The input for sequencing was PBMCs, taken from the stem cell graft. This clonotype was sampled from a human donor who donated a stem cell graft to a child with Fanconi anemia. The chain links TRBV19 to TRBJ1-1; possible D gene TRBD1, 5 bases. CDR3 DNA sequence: TGTGCCAGTAGTATACCAGGGATGAACACTGAAGCTTTCTTT. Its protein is CASSIPGMNTEAFF.